The subject of this entry is one T cell receptor (beta chain). Its antigen is not identified. As to treatment: roughly 18 received Ad26.COV2.S at low or high dose, single or two shots; 5 received placebo; per-sample allocation not given. After the first vaccine or placebo injection, samples were drawn on day 63. An adult aged 18-55 years in Boston served as the donor. This record comes from a study of Ad26.COV2.S vaccination and SARS-CoV-2 variants. Germline V gene data show CDR1 as MNHEY and CDR2 as SMNVEV (reference sequence). V was cut by 0 bases and J by 0 bases, with 9 bases left in between. The CDR3 consists of 15 residues. Method: immunoSEQ multiplex PCR; TCRdb's copy keeps in-frame clones and lacks some. The sample lists fewer than 500,000 clones, around nine tenths occurring once. Points from the study as a whole: Measurement of non-spike TCR breadth gave similar results in vaccine and placebo recipients.

The TCR originated in a person aged 18 to 59 who received the Ad26.COV2.S COVID-19 vaccine or a placebo. Specimen: peripheral blood, collected in a trial of Ad26.COV2.S vaccine versus placebo. The J gene is TRBJ2-7, the V gene TRBV27; D uncertain. The CDR3 coding sequence is TGTGCCAGCAGTTTATCAAGGGTAGGCTCCTACGAGCAGTACTTC. Residues: CASSLSRVGSYEQYF.